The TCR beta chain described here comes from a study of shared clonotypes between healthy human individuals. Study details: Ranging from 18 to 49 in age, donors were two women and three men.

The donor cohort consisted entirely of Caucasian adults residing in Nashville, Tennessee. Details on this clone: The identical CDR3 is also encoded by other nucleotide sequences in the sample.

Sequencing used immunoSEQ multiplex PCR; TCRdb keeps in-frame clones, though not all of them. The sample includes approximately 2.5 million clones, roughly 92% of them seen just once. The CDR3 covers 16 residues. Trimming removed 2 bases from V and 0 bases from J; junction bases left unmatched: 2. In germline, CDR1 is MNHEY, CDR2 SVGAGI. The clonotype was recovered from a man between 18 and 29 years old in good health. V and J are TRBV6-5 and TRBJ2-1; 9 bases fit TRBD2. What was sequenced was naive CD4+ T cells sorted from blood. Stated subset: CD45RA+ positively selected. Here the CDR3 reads CASSYGRGGSYNEQFF. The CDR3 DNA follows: TGTGCCAGCAGTTACGGGCGGGGGGGCTCCTACAATGAGCAGTTCTTC.